The 23 T cell receptor beta chains below all came from one sample that was sequenced in a study of blood T cell repertoires in COVID-19. Only in-frame clones appear in the TCRdb table, and some are missing; sequencing was by immunoSEQ multiplex PCR. The data show 150,000 or so clones, roughly four fifths seen once. Sequences were obtained from peripheral blood. The receptors here all came from a human donor in a cohort sampled during active COVID-19.

The chain couples TRBV5-1 to TRBJ2-1, with 7 bases lining up with TRBD1. V gave up 1 base and J gave up 10 bases; unmatched junction bases: 5. Looked up from germline, CDR1 is SGHRS and CDR2 is YFSETQ. The CDR3 consists of 13 residues. The CDR3 loop is CASSLWDSLEQFF. CDR3 DNA: TGCGCCAGCAGCTTGTGGGACAGCCTGGAGCAGTTCTTC.

At least ten counts were recorded for this clone. The V and J genes are TRBV19 and TRBJ1-3; 7 bases agree with TRBD1. CDR3 length equals 15 residues. The V and J ends lost 6 bases and 0 bases, in that order; junction bases with no gene match: 5. Germline V gene lookup returns CDR1 LNHDA and CDR2 SQIVND (reference sequence). The CDR3 loop reads CASRDRPNSGNTIYF. The CDR3 nucleotides read TGTGCCAGTAGGGACAGGCCGAACTCTGGAAACACCATATATTTT. The full variable domain, its missing parts supplied by reference TRBV19 and TRBJ1-3, is DGGITQSPKYLFRKEGQNVTLSCEQNLNHDAMYWYRQDPGQGLRLIYYSQIVNDFQKGDIAEGYSVSREKKESFPLTVTSAQKNPTAFYLCASRDRPNSGNTIYFGEGSWLTVV.

The genes are TRBV5-4 and TRBJ1-1; D is perhaps TRBD1 (6 bases). Trimming removed 0 bases at V and 12 bases at J, with 15 bases between. The CDR3 consists of 13 residues. Germline lookup yields CDR1 SGHNT and CDR2 YYREEE (reference sequence). The DNA of the CDR3 is TGTGCCAGCAGCTTGGGCGGGGGCCGGGGAACTTTCTTT. Translation: CASSLGGGRGTFF.

This chain links TRBV11-1 with TRBJ1-4; TRBD1 might be the D (6 bases). Trimming cost V 3 bases and J 11 bases, with 22 bases left between them. CDR1 SGHAT and CDR2 FQDESV come from the germline V gene (reference sequence). The CDR3 extends over 16 amino acids. Here the CDR3 DNA reads TGTGCCAGCAGCTTGGAGTTACAGGGACCGCCGAGGAAACTGTTTTTT. Residues: CASSLELQGPPRKLFF.

V is TRBV6-6 and J is TRBJ1-4, with 10 bases aligning to TRBD1. This CDR3 spans 15 amino acids. CDR1 is MNHNY, CDR2 SVGAGI, per germline (reference sequence). V trimming: 0 bases; J trimming: 7 bases; junction bases outside the gene matches: 2. Here the CDR3 reads CASSYSTGGREKLFF. CDR3 nucleotide sequence: TGTGCCAGCAGTTACTCGACAGGGGGCCGTGAAAAACTGTTTTTT.

The chain uses TRBV10-3 and TRBJ1-5, with D perhaps TRBD1 (5 bases). CDR1 ENHRY and CDR2 SYGVKD come from the germline V gene. This CDR3 comprises 15 residues. V lost 3 bases and J lost 5, with 14 bases in between. The CDR3 is CAISDRVGLDQPQHF. Written as DNA, the CDR3 is TGTGCCATCAGTGACAGGGTCGGGTTAGATCAGCCCCAGCATTTT.

The chain carries TRBV2 and TRBJ2-3; 10 nucleotides align to TRBD1. The germline gives CDR1 SNHLY, CDR2 FYNNEI. Germline trimming cut 4 bases from V and 5 bases from J; bases unmatched to any gene: 6. CDR3 length: 15 residues. The CDR3 coding sequence is TGTGCCAGCAGTGCGGGACAGGGGTTTGGAGATACGCAGTATTTT. Its protein product is CASSAGQGFGDTQYF.

The J gene is TRBJ2-1, the V gene TRBV5-1; TRBD1 is a possible D gene (5 bases). Trimming removed 1 base from V and 6 bases from J, with 8 bases in between. Per germline, CDR1 SGHRS and CDR2 YFSETQ. The CDR3 spans 13 residues. Written as DNA, the CDR3 is TGCGCCAGCAGCTTGTTACAGGTCAATGAGCAGTTCTTC. Its protein is CASSLLQVNEQFF.

In its sample, this clone was seen many times. The chain carries TRBV5-6 and TRBJ2-7, with 9 nucleotides matching TRBD2. The CDR3 extends over 14 amino acids. V trimming: 4 bases; J trimming: 5 bases; junction bases outside the gene matches: 7. Germline CDR1 and CDR2: SGHDT and YYEEEE. For the CDR3, the DNA is TGTGCCAGCAGCCCAGCTAGCGGGGACAACGAGCAGTACTTC. Translating it yields CASSPASGDNEQYF. The complete variable domain, with remaining parts taken from reference TRBV5-6 and TRBJ2-7, reads DAGVTQSPTHLIKTRGQQVTLRCSPKSGHDTVSWYQQALGQGPQFIFQYYEEEERQRGNFPDRFSGHQFPNYSSELNVNALLLGDSALYLCASSPASGDNEQYFGPGTRLTVT.

This sequence joins TRBV30 and TRBJ1-5; D may be TRBD1 (6 bases). The CDR3 is made up of 14 amino acids. Germline values: CDR1 GTSNPN, CDR2 SVGIG (reference sequence). The V and J ends lost 2 bases and 6 bases respectively, with 14 bases between them. CDR3 protein: CAWSFGRGAQPQHF. Here the CDR3 DNA reads TGTGCCTGGAGTTTTGGGCGGGGGGCTCAGCCCCAGCATTTT.

Notes on this clone: Compared with germline, one end of the junction differs, possibly owing to a read error. J is TRBJ1-3 and V is TRBV7-7; 9 bases match TRBD1. Germline CDR1 and CDR2: SSHAT and FNYEAQ (reference sequence). CDR3 size: 18 residues. The CDR3 DNA reads as TGTGCTAGCAGCGCAGGCGCCGTGACAGGGGGGTATGGAAACACCATATATTTT. Translated: CASSAGAVTGGYGNTIYF.

The chain joins TRBV7-2 to TRBJ2-2, with 13 nucleotides matching TRBD2. The trim removed 4 bases at V and 7 bases at J, leaving 6 bases unmatched. The CDR3 runs to 16 residues. Germline V gene lookup returns CDR1 SGHTA and CDR2 FQGNSA. The CDR3 bases are TGTGCCAGCAGCTCAAGGACTAGCGGGAGTGGCGGGGAGCTGTTTTTT. This sequence encodes CASSSRTSGSGGELFF.

V usage is TRBV15 and J usage is TRBJ2-3; D unresolved. CDR3 length: 13 residues. V dropped 0 bases and J dropped 5 bases, with 6 bases sitting between them. Looked up from germline, CDR1 is LNHNV and CDR2 is YYDKDF (reference sequence). CDR3: CATSRDYGDTQYF. CDR3 DNA sequence: TGTGCCACCAGCAGAGACTATGGAGATACGCAGTATTTT.

The gene calls are TRBV10-3 and TRBJ2-6; D is possibly TRBD2 (6 bases). V was cut by 0 bases and J by 3 bases, with 12 bases left in between. Looked up from germline, CDR1 is ENHRY and CDR2 is SYGVKD. CDR3 length: 17 residues. Here the CDR3 DNA reads TGTGCCATCAGTGAGTCGGGAGGATCGTATGGGGCCAACGTCCTGACTTTC. Translated, it gives CAISESGGSYGANVLTF.

In this sample, this clone turned up a few times. The chain recombines TRBV18 with TRBJ1-5; 7 nucleotides agree with TRBD1. Germline trimming cut 2 bases from V and 5 bases from J; bases unmatched to any gene: 3. The CDR3 spans 14 residues. Germline CDR1 KGHSH, CDR2 LQKENI. This chain's CDR3 is CASSPRQGDQPQHF. DNA for the CDR3: TGTGCCAGCTCACCAAGACAGGGTGATCAGCCCCAGCATTTT. The entire variable domain, with the rest obtained from reference TRBV18 and TRBJ1-5, is as follows: NAGVMQNPRHLVRRRGQEARLRCSPMKGHSHVYWYRQLPEEGLKFMVYLQKENIIDESGMPKERFSAEFPKEGPSILRIQQVVRGDSAAYFCASSPRQGDQPQHFGDGTRLSIL.

The V call is TRBV4-3, the J call TRBJ2-7; the match to TRBD1 covers 7 bases. This CDR3 spans 16 amino acids. CDR1 and CDR2 from the germline V gene are LGHNA and YSLEER. V lost 3 bases to trimming and J lost 0 bases; unmatched junction nucleotides: 8. CDR3 residues: CASSQYPGQSSYEQYF. The CDR3 DNA reads TGCGCCAGCAGCCAGTATCCGGGACAGAGCTCCTACGAGCAGTACTTC.

Worth noting for this clone: One junction end does not reproduce the germline sequence, and a read error may be involved. This chain uses TRBV12-3 or TRBV12-4 with TRBJ2-1, with D maybe TRBD1 (5 bases). CDR3 size: 11 residues. CDR3 loop: CASSLGVGWFF. The CDR3 DNA reads as TGTGCCAGCAGCTTAGGGGTCGGGTGGTTCTTC.

J is TRBJ1-1 and V is TRBV18; D might be TRBD1 (5 bases). V lost 3 bases, J lost 0 bases, and 14 bases lay in between. In germline, CDR1 is KGHSH, CDR2 LQKENI. The length of the CDR3 is 16 residues. The CDR3 coding sequence is TGTGCCAGCTCACCGAACAGGCCCAACATGAACACTGAAGCTTTCTTT. This sequence encodes CASSPNRPNMNTEAFF.

The rearrangement uses TRBV9 and TRBJ2-5, with 7 positions matching TRBD2. CDR1 and CDR2 from the germline V gene are SGDLS and YYNGEE. The CDR3 totals 16 residues. V lost 4 bases and J lost 2; bases outside the gene matches: 11. This chain's CDR3 is CASSYYGEGRQETQYF. DNA of the CDR3: TGTGCCAGCAGCTACTATGGGGAGGGGAGGCAAGAGACCCAGTACTTC.

The J gene is TRBJ1-4, the V gene TRBV30, with TRBD1 as a possible D gene (5 bases). This CDR3 has 14 residues. Germline V gene lookup returns CDR1 GTSNPN and CDR2 SVGIG (reference sequence). The V gene lost 8 bases and the J gene lost 4 bases, with 17 bases spanning the gap. CDR3 coding DNA: TGTGCCCTGGAATCGGCAGGGCTTAATGAAAAACTGTTTTTT. Amino acids: CALESAGLNEKLFF.

The genes are TRBV14 and TRBJ2-2; D perhaps matches TRBD1 (5 bases). CDR3 size: 14 residues. The V end was cut by 7 bases, the J end by 7 bases, with 16 bases between. The germline gives CDR1 SGHDN, CDR2 FVKESK. CDR3 nucleotide sequence: TGTGCCAGCACGCTGGGCAGGGCTATCGGGGAGCTGTTTTTT. It translates to CASTLGRAIGELFF.

This chain uses TRBV30 with TRBJ1-5; D is undetermined. The CDR3 is 13 amino acids. The germline V gene has CDR1 GTSNPN and CDR2 SVGIG (reference sequence). The V end was cut by 3 bases, the J end by 4 bases, with 10 bases between. The CDR3 reads CAWSREWNQPQHF. CDR3 nucleotide sequence: TGTGCCTGGAGCCGGGAGTGGAATCAGCCCCAGCATTTT.

The rearrangement links TRBV27 to TRBJ2-2, with D possibly TRBD2 on 6 matching bases. The CDR3 has 16 residues. Between the trimmed V and J ends, which lost 5 bases and 2 bases, there was a span of 15 bases. Germline values: CDR1 MNHEY, CDR2 SMNVEV (reference sequence). The CDR3 nucleotides are TGTGCCAGCAGTGCCGCTGGAGGGTTAAACACCGGGGAGCTGTTTTTT. It is translated as CASSAAGGLNTGELFF.